This is a list of T cell receptor beta chains from one sample in a study of graft-versus-host responses after intestinal transplantation. The assay was immunoSEQ multiplex PCR, and TCRdb's table has in-frame clones only and misses some. The repertoire holds 80,000 to 100,000 clones, with around 90% as singletons. Their antigens are not known. Sequencing used unstimulated CD4+ T cells sorted from spleen or lymph node cells, obtained before intestinal transplant. These receptors were obtained from a human donor who received an intestinal transplant. The CDR3 runs from the conserved cysteine through the conserved F or W. Fields, in order: V gene, J gene, CDR3 protein.

TRBV4-2	TRBJ1-1	CASSQEWDRNTEAFF
TRBV7-2	TRBJ2-7	CASSLLALNYEQYF
TRBV7-2	TRBJ1-3	CASSLMRVGNTIYF
TRBV6-5	TRBJ2-7	CASRGLVSYEQYF
TRBV5-4	TRBJ1-1	CASSSTASREAFF
TRBV11-2	TRBJ1-2	CASSQTGAGGYTF
TRBV5-1	TRBJ1-4	CASRVSRDSNEKLFF
TRBV27	TRBJ1-3	CASSFFPGAGNTIYF
TRBV5-1	TRBJ1-4	CASSSATGGGEKLFF
TRBV18	TRBJ1-2	CASSPQGYGYTF
TRBV5-6	TRBJ2-3	CASSLRGIRDTQYF
TRBV6-5	TRBJ2-1	CASSSTGRRAEQFF
TRBV5-1	TRBJ2-7	CASSPKPGEQYF